The 20 T cell receptor beta chains reported below all come from one sample, sequenced in a study of molecular identifiers for immune sequencing clone quantification. From the PCR reads, TCRdb called clonotypes with MiXCR, one entry per CDR3 protein. Seen here are around 480,000 distinct CDR3 sequences, less than 30% observed once, and the top ten hold around 0.78%. Specimen: naive CD8+ T cells from blood, with Jurkat cell RNA spiked in. As for subset: FACS-sorted CD8+CD4-CCR7+CD45RA+ naive T cells. The receptors were gathered from a human donor in good health. Some libraries in this study had Jurkat cell RNA spiked in.

This clonotype was counted a few times. The J gene is TRBJ2-5, the V gene TRBV7-6, with 7 bases that match TRBD1. The CDR3 runs 17 residues. From germline, CDR1 is SGHVS and CDR2 FNYEAQ. V lost 7 bases, J lost 7 bases, and 21 bases stayed unmatched. The CDR3 DNA reads as TGTGCCAGCAACGATTTCCGTTCCGGGACAGCCTATGGGACCCAGTACTTC. It specifies CASNDFRSGTAYGTQYF. The full variable domain, with the rest looked up from reference TRBV7-6 and TRBJ2-5, is GAGVSQSPRYKVTKRGQDVALRCDPISGHVSLYWYRQALGQGPEFLTYFNYEAQQDKSGLPNDRFSAERPEGSISTLTIQRTEQRDSAMYRCASNDFRSGTAYGTQYFGPGTRLLVL.

This chain joins TRBV5-1 and TRBJ2-6; no definite D call. CDR3 size: 18 residues. Germline V CDR1 and CDR2: SGHRS, YFSETQ. Trimming left V 4 bases short and J 0 bases short, with 17 bases between. The CDR3 is CASSLSHYLASGANVLTF. CDR3 coding DNA: TGCGCCAGCAGCCTAAGCCATTACCTTGCCTCTGGGGCCAACGTCCTGACTTTC.

This clonotype turned up a few times. The chain joins TRBV5-6 to TRBJ2-3, with D hard to call. V lost 1 base, J lost 2 bases, and 8 bases lay in between. The CDR3 is 14 amino acids. Per germline, CDR1 SGHDT and CDR2 YYEEEE. The CDR3 DNA sequence: TGTGCCAGCAGCTTGAGGGCTTACACAGATACGCAGTATTTT. Residues: CASSLRAYTDTQYF.

Concerning this clonotype: With a much larger clone just one base away, this may be a read error. The chain joins TRBV7-6 to TRBJ1-5; the D gene is possibly TRBD1 (5 bases). The CDR3 runs 13 residues. Trimming cost V 5 bases and J 7 bases, with 12 bases left between them. Germline assignment: CDR1 SGHVS and CDR2 FNYEAQ. CDR3 protein: CASSGGVGQPQHF. In DNA, the CDR3 is TGTGCCAGCAGCGGGGGAGTCGGGCAGCCCCAGCATTTT.

This clonotype was detected only a few times. The chain carries TRBV20-1 and TRBJ2-7, with D possibly being TRBD2 (6 bases). Germline CDR1 and CDR2: DFQATT and SNEGSKA (reference sequence). CDR3 length equals 14 residues. The V and J ends lost 1 base and 3 bases respectively, with 13 bases between them. CDR3: CSARGRRDFYEQYF. The CDR3 nucleotides read TGCAGTGCTAGAGGGAGAAGGGACTTCTACGAGCAGTACTTC.

This clonotype was counted ten times or more. The rearrangement joins TRBV7-2 to TRBJ2-4, with D hard to call. This CDR3 has 13 amino acids. Germline-derived CDR1 and CDR2 are SGHTA and FQGNSA. Trimming pared 5 bases from V and 6 bases from J, leaving 11 bases between. The CDR3 DNA reads TGTGCCAGCAGCCCCGCCCCCTTAAACATTCAGTACTTC. Amino acid sequence: CASSPAPLNIQYF.

This clonotype was counted at least ten times. This chain uses TRBV4-1 with TRBJ2-1, with 11 nucleotides matching TRBD2. Per the germline V gene, CDR1 is MGHRA and CDR2 is YSYEKL. V lost 0 bases and J lost 8; bases outside the gene matches: 3. The CDR3 length is 15 residues. The CDR3 loop reads CASSQETSGGHEQFF. The CDR3 bases are TGCGCCAGCAGCCAAGAAACTAGCGGGGGACATGAGCAGTTCTTC.

This chain uses TRBV28 with TRBJ1-1; no firm D call. This CDR3 is 15 amino acids long. CDR1 MDHEN and CDR2 SYDVKM come from the germline V gene. V shed 1 base and J shed 7 bases, with 16 bases lying between them. As DNA, the CDR3 is TGTGCCAGCAGTTTATACCCGGGGTACAGAGGTGAAGCTTTCTTT. Amino acid sequence: CASSLYPGYRGEAFF.

The chain couples TRBV7-2 to TRBJ2-2; tentatively, D is TRBD1 (6 bases). The CDR3 runs 15 residues. Trimming shortened V by 4 bases and J by 3 bases, and 12 bases separated the two germline ends. Germline-derived CDR1 and CDR2 are SGHTA and FQGNSA. The CDR3 region is CASSSTGFDTGELFF. CDR3 nucleotide sequence: TGTGCCAGCAGCTCGACAGGCTTCGACACCGGGGAGCTGTTTTTT.

This clonotype was detected many times. V is TRBV20-1 and J is TRBJ2-7, with D possibly TRBD2 on 5 matching bases. From germline, CDR1 is DFQATT and CDR2 SNEGSKA (reference sequence). The V end lost 0 bases, the J end lost 0 bases, and 12 bases lay between the germline ends. There are 15 residues in the CDR3. The CDR3 region is CSARETPGYSYEQYF. CDR3 nucleotide sequence: TGCAGTGCTAGAGAAACCCCGGGGTACTCCTACGAGCAGTACTTC.

The chain links TRBV5-1 to TRBJ2-7; D is perhaps TRBD1 (6 bases). V gave up 1 base and J gave up 5 bases, with 16 bases separating them. The CDR3 totals 15 residues. Germline loops: CDR1 SGHRS, CDR2 YFSETQ. CDR3 coding DNA: TGCGCCAGCAGCTTGAGCACAGGGCCGACCAACGAGCAGTACTTC. It is translated as CASSLSTGPTNEQYF. The variable domain in full, with the rest retrieved from reference TRBV5-1 and TRBJ2-7, is KAGVTQTPRYLIKTRGQQVTLSCSPISGHRSVSWYQQTPGQGLQFLFEYFSETQRNKGNFPGRFSGRQFSNSRSEMNVSTLELGDSALYLCASSLSTGPTNEQYFGPGTRLTVT.

The CDR3 DNA reads TGTGCCAGCAGTTTTCGATTCGGAATGAACACTGAAGCTTTCTTT. The encoded protein is CASSFRFGMNTEAFF. The genes are TRBV28 and TRBJ1-1; D is ambiguous. Germline CDR1 reads MDHEN; CDR2 reads SYDVKM. This CDR3 spans 15 amino acids. V gave up 3 bases and J gave up 0 bases, with 11 bases separating them.

This clonotype appeared a few times. The chain employs TRBV10-2 and TRBJ1-2; D possibly corresponds to TRBD1 (6 bases). Germline CDR1 is WSHSY and CDR2 is SAAADI. This CDR3 region has 16 residues. The V and J ends lost 3 bases and 8 bases respectively, with 22 bases between them. CDR3: CASSDLRPGFGGGYTF. The CDR3 DNA reads as TGCGCCAGCAGTGATTTGAGGCCGGGGTTTGGGGGCGGCTACACCTTC.

This rearrangement joins TRBV19 to TRBJ2-5; 14 bases are shared with TRBD2. V lost 4 bases to trimming and J lost 3 bases; unmatched junction nucleotides: 7. This CDR3 has 17 residues. The germline gives CDR1 LNHDA, CDR2 SQIVND (reference sequence). CDR3 bases: TGTGCCAGTAGTACTGGGACTAGCGGGAGAGCTAAAGAGACCCAGTACTTC. Amino acid sequence: CASSTGTSGRAKETQYF.

The chain is built from TRBV5-4 and TRBJ2-7, with 8 bases identical to TRBD2. The germline gives CDR1 SGHNT, CDR2 YYREEE (reference sequence). CDR3 length: 14 amino acids. The J segment lost 4 bases and the V segment lost 4 bases, leaving 7 bases of the junction unmatched. This CDR3 is CASSAPGLGYEQYF. DNA for the CDR3: TGTGCCAGCAGCGCGCCGGGACTAGGGTACGAGCAGTACTTC.

The J gene is TRBJ2-7, the V gene TRBV10-3; TRBD2 is a possible D gene (5 bases). Germline V CDR1 and CDR2: ENHRY, SYGVKD. V was pared by 7 bases and J by 2 bases, with 12 bases between. This CDR3 has 13 amino acids. The CDR3 DNA reads TGTGCCATCAAGGTCGGACTTACCTACGAGCAGTACTTC. It specifies CAIKVGLTYEQYF.

The chain has TRBV4-3 and TRBJ2-7; 8 bases are shared with TRBD1. This CDR3 region has 16 residues. CDR1 is LGHNA and CDR2 is YSLEER in the germline V gene. Trimming took 0 bases from V and 0 from J; bases not matched to a gene: 4. For the CDR3, the DNA is TGCGCCAGCAGCCAAGAAGGAGGGACAGGCTCCTACGAGCAGTACTTC. Amino acid sequence: CASSQEGGTGSYEQYF.

This clonotype was counted only a few times. The V and J genes are TRBV27 and TRBJ1-6; D is unresolved. V was pared by 5 bases and J by 10 bases, with 9 bases between. This CDR3 spans 12 amino acids. Per germline, CDR1 MNHEY and CDR2 SMNVEV (reference sequence). The CDR3 here is CASSDRGSPLHF. The DNA for the CDR3 is TGTGCCAGCAGTGACCGAGGATCACCCCTCCACTTT.

This clonotype showed up many times. The J gene is TRBJ2-3, the V gene TRBV4-3; D gene ambiguous. With 0 bases removed from V and 6 bases from J, the gap between germline ends came to 7 bases. This CDR3 comprises 13 residues. CDR1 and CDR2 from the germline V gene are LGHNA and YSLEER. The CDR3 sequence: CASSQDVLDTQYF. The CDR3 DNA follows: TGCGCCAGCAGCCAAGATGTTCTGGATACGCAGTATTTT.

This clonotype came up many times. The chain's CDR3 is CASSFYRTYEQYF. DNA for the CDR3: TGTGCCAGCAGTTTCTACCGAACCTACGAGCAGTACTTC. The chain combines TRBV28 with TRBJ2-7; D ambiguous. The V end was cut by 3 bases, the J end by 2 bases, with 8 bases between. The CDR3 has 13 amino acids. Germline V lookup: CDR1 MDHEN, CDR2 SYDVKM.